What follows are 27 T cell receptor beta chains derived from one specimen sequenced in a study of control samples from healthy donors and cancer patients. The data were produced by immunoSEQ multiplex PCR, yet TCRdb's version contains in-frame clones alone and is incomplete. This table has more than 85,000 clones, approximately 90% appearing once. Input material: blood. Receptor source: a young woman in good health.

The chain is built from TRBV11-1 and TRBJ1-2; D unresolved. The CDR3 contains 14 residues. Germline V CDR1 and CDR2: SGHAT, FQDESV (reference sequence). V lost 0 bases and J 8 bases, leaving 13 bases between the germline ends. The CDR3: CASSLAGRTHGYTF. In nucleotides, the CDR3 is TGTGCCAGCAGCTTAGCAGGCAGAACTCACGGCTACACCTTC. The full variable domain, its missing parts supplied by reference TRBV11-1 and TRBJ1-2, is EAEVAQSPRYKITEKSQAVAFWCDPISGHATLYWYRQILGQGPELLVQFQDESVVDDSQLPKDRFSAERLKGVDSTLKIQPAELGDSAMYLCASSLAGRTHGYTFGSGTRLTVV.

J is TRBJ2-1 and V is TRBV19; 7 bases agree with TRBD2. The ends lost 9 bases at V and 4 bases at J; junction bases unmatched: 9. Germline V gene lookup returns CDR1 LNHDA and CDR2 SQIVND (reference sequence). The CDR3 contains 14 residues. Written as DNA, the CDR3 is TGTGCCAGCGCGCGAGCAGCGGGATACAATGAGCAGTTCTTC. Amino acid sequence: CASARAAGYNEQFF. The complete variable domain, with remaining parts taken from reference TRBV19 and TRBJ2-1, reads DGGITQSPKYLFRKEGQNVTLSCEQNLNHDAMYWYRQDPGQGLRLIYYSQIVNDFQKGDIAEGYSVSREKKESFPLTVTSAQKNPTAFYLCASARAAGYNEQFFGPGTRLTVL.

The chain carries TRBV27 and TRBJ2-7; TRBD2 matches 8 bases. Germline assignment: CDR1 MNHEY and CDR2 SMNVEV (reference sequence). With 4 bases clipped from V and 5 bases from J, the junction kept 10 bases outside the gene matches. This CDR3 has 15 residues. CDR3 coding DNA: TGTGCCAGCAGTTGCGCCACGGCGACTAGCGACGAGCAGTACTTC. As protein: CASSCATATSDEQYF.

Remarks on this clone: Compared with germline, one end of the junction differs, possibly owing to a read error. The genes are TRBV20-1 and TRBJ2-5; D possibly matches TRBD1 or TRBD2 (5 bases each). There are 11 residues in the CDR3. The germline CDR1 and CDR2 sequences are DFQATT and SNEGSKA (reference sequence). CDR3 loop: CSARGEETQYF. The CDR3 DNA is TGCAGTGCAAGAGGGGAAGAGACCCAGTACTTC.

The chain uses TRBV11-3 and TRBJ2-7, with D tentatively TRBD2 (6 bases). Germline V lookup: CDR1 SGHNT, CDR2 YENEEA. This CDR3 contains 15 residues. The germline V and J ends were trimmed by 1 base and 4 bases, with 14 bases remaining between them. The CDR3 protein is CASSLVGGGPYEQYF. The CDR3 DNA follows: TGTGCCAGCAGCTTAGTAGGCGGAGGGCCATACGAGCAGTACTTC. Looking up the rest from reference TRBV11-3 and TRBJ2-7 gives the full variable domain: EAGVVQSPRYKIIEKKQPVAFWCNPISGHNTLYWYLQNLGQGPELLIRYENEEAVDDSQLPKDRFSAERLKGVDSTLKIQPAELGDSAVYLCASSLVGGGPYEQYFGPGTRLTVT.

As for this clone: Other DNA sequences in this sample translate to the same CDR3. J is TRBJ1-1 and V is TRBV18, with unresolved D. The V end lost 1 base, the J end lost 1 base, and 4 bases lay between the germline ends. Germline CDR1 and CDR2: KGHSH and LQKENI. The CDR3 extends over 13 amino acids. The CDR3 spells CASSPQGNTEAFF. CDR3 nucleotide sequence: TGTGCCAGCTCACCACAGGGGAACACTGAAGCTTTCTTT.

The rearrangement uses TRBV6-5 and TRBJ2-7; 8 bases agree with TRBD1. Germline values: CDR1 MNHEY, CDR2 SVGAGI. CDR3 length: 12 amino acids. With V trimmed by 4 bases and J by 6 bases, 2 bases remained unmatched. Here the CDR3 reads CASSSRGREQYF. CDR3 DNA: TGTGCCAGCAGTTCCAGGGGGCGCGAGCAGTACTTC.

The chain joins TRBV28 to TRBJ2-7, with a possible D match to TRBD2 (6 bases). V lost 4 bases, J lost 3 bases, and 19 bases lay in between. The V gene's germline CDR1 is MDHEN and CDR2 SYDVKM. CDR3 length equals 16 residues. The CDR3 loop is CASSSPRQAGIYEQYF. CDR3 DNA sequence: TGTGCCAGCAGTTCCCCTCGGCAGGCGGGGATCTACGAGCAGTACTTC.

This sequence joins TRBV6-2 or TRBV6-3 and TRBJ1-2; possible D gene TRBD1, 5 bases. The CDR3 loop spans 11 amino acids. Trimming left V 2 bases short and J 7 bases short, with 5 bases between. Germline CDR1 is MNHEY and CDR2 is SVGEGT. The CDR3 is CASSYRGGYTF. CDR3 coding DNA: TGTGCCAGCAGTTACAGGGGTGGCTACACCTTC.

The rearrangement links TRBV13 to TRBJ2-1; D is unclear. Germline-derived CDR1 and CDR2 are PRHDT and FYEKMQ (reference sequence). The ends were cut back, 4 bases at V and 6 bases at J, with 22 bases in the middle. The CDR3 is made up of 17 amino acids. The CDR3 spells CASSSEPTKYRANEQFF. The CDR3, as DNA: TGTGCCAGCAGCTCCGAACCCACGAAATACAGAGCCAATGAGCAGTTCTTC. The whole variable domain, remainder taken from reference TRBV13 and TRBJ2-1, is AAGVIQSPRHLIKEKRETATLKCYPIPRHDTVYWYQQGPGQDPQFLISFYEKMQSDKGSIPDRFSAQQFSDYHSELNMSSLELGDSALYFCASSSEPTKYRANEQFFGPGTRLTVL.

The chain employs TRBV5-4 and TRBJ1-2, with 8 bases that match TRBD1. The CDR3 has 13 residues. Germline values: CDR1 SGHNT, CDR2 YYREEE (reference sequence). V was clipped by 5 bases and J by 4 bases; unmatched bases: 4. CDR3 in amino acids: CASSPDRAYGYTF. The CDR3 DNA sequence: TGTGCCAGCAGTCCGGACAGGGCCTATGGCTACACCTTC.

This chain connects TRBV5-8 to TRBJ2-5, with 9 bases matching TRBD2. This CDR3 has 16 residues. The germline CDR1 and CDR2 sequences are SGHTS and YDEGEE. V shed 0 bases and J 0 bases; nucleotides not matched to a gene: 3. The CDR3 bases are TGTGCCAGCAGCTTGGGCGGGAGGGGGAACCAAGAGACCCAGTACTTC. This translates into CASSLGGRGNQETQYF.

The rearrangement uses TRBV24-1 and TRBJ1-2; 10 nucleotides match TRBD1. Germline-derived CDR1 and CDR2 are KGHDR and SFDVKD. The CDR3 loop spans 17 amino acids. The ends lost 4 bases at V and 3 bases at J; junction bases unmatched: 10. The CDR3 region is CATSDQDRGKGDYGYTF. The CDR3 nucleotides read TGTGCCACCAGTGACCAGGACAGGGGGAAAGGTGACTATGGCTACACCTTC.

This sequence joins TRBV13 and TRBJ2-1, with a tentative D call TRBD1 (5 bases). Germline V gene data show CDR1 as PRHDT and CDR2 as FYEKMQ (reference sequence). Trimming removed 4 bases from V and 9 bases from J, with 13 bases in between. The CDR3 loop spans 13 amino acids. The CDR3 nucleotides are TGTGCCAGCAGCTCAGACAGTACAATTGAGCAGTTCTTC. Residues: CASSSDSTIEQFF.

The V gene is TRBV5-5, the J gene TRBJ2-2; possibly TRBD2 for D (6 bases). Germline V gives CDR1 SGHKS, CDR2 YYEKEE (reference sequence). V was shortened by 8 bases and J by 6 bases, with 17 bases between the two germline ends. CDR3 length: 14 residues. This CDR3 is CASTSGRVPGELFF. CDR3 sequence (DNA): TGTGCCAGTACCTCCGGGAGAGTTCCCGGGGAGCTGTTTTTT. Together with reference TRBV5-5 and TRBJ2-2, the CDR3 gives the full variable domain: DAGVTQSPTHLIKTRGQQVTLRCSPISGHKSVSWYQQVLGQGPQFIFQYYEKEERGRGNFPDRFSARQFPNYSSELNVNALLLGDSALYLCASTSGRVPGELFFGEGSRLTVL.

This clone is a singleton in its sample. This chain links TRBV7-8 with TRBJ2-2, with TRBD2 as a possible D gene (5 bases). Trimming removed 5 bases from V and 3 bases from J, with 19 bases in between. Per germline, CDR1 SGHVS and CDR2 FQNEAQ. The CDR3 sequence is 17 residues long. As DNA, the CDR3 is TGTGCCAGCAGCCCGTTCGAGGGCAGAAAAGACACCGGGGAGCTGTTTTTT. This codes for CASSPFEGRKDTGELFF.

This chain uses TRBV25-1 with TRBJ1-6; D unclear. CDR3 length: 17 residues. Germline values: CDR1 MGHDK, CDR2 SYGVNS. V was shortened by 4 bases and J by 0 bases, with 13 bases between the two germline ends. The CDR3 reads CASSGVVGSSYNSPLHF. The CDR3 nucleotides are TGTGCCAGCAGTGGGGTTGTGGGGAGCTCCTATAATTCACCCCTCCACTTT.

This chain links TRBV27 with TRBJ2-7, with 7 bases fitting TRBD1. Germline lookup yields CDR1 MNHEY and CDR2 SMNVEV (reference sequence). Trimming took 9 bases from V and 2 from J; bases not matched to a gene: 10. This CDR3 comprises 14 residues. The CDR3 DNA is TGTGCCAGGAACCGGGACAGAACAACCTACGAGCAGTACTTC. It encodes CARNRDRTTYEQYF.

CDR3 amino acids: CASSPRVAGLDEQFF. The CDR3 DNA reads TGTGCCAGCAGCCCCCGGGTAGCGGGGCTGGATGAGCAGTTCTTC. The rearrangement links TRBV7-3 to TRBJ2-1; 8 bases are shared with TRBD2. From germline, CDR1 is SGHTA and CDR2 FQGTGA. CDR3 length: 15 amino acids. The V and J ends lost 5 bases and 8 bases, in that order; junction bases with no gene match: 11.

This clone has a single count. V usage is TRBV12-3 or TRBV12-4 and J usage is TRBJ2-1; 8 positions match TRBD2. The CDR3 covers 12 residues. The J segment lost 13 bases and the V segment lost 1 base, leaving 3 bases of the junction unmatched. CDR3 in amino acids: CASSLGGLGQFF. CDR3 nucleotides: TGTGCCAGCAGTTTAGGGGGACTAGGTCAGTTCTTC.

The chain has TRBV5-1 and TRBJ1-3, with unresolved D. This CDR3 is 18 amino acids long. V lost 0 bases and J 0 bases, leaving 16 bases between the germline ends. Germline assignment: CDR1 SGHRS and CDR2 YFSETQ. This CDR3 is CASSLDGYRTSSGNTIYF. The CDR3 DNA reads TGCGCCAGCAGCTTGGATGGATACCGAACTTCCTCTGGAAACACCATATATTTT.

The gene calls are TRBV19 and TRBJ1-3; 7 bases are shared with TRBD1. This CDR3 has 15 amino acids. Germline CDR1 LNHDA, CDR2 SQIVND (reference sequence). V gave up 3 bases and J gave up 4 bases; unmatched junction bases: 6. CDR3 amino acids: CASSIGTGVGNTIYF. The CDR3 DNA reads as TGTGCCAGTAGTATTGGAACAGGGGTAGGAAACACCATATATTTT.

The chain is built from TRBV28 and TRBJ1-1; TRBD1 might be the D (5 bases). Trimming removed 6 bases from V and 3 bases from J, with 14 bases in between. The germline V gene encodes CDR1 MDHEN and CDR2 SYDVKM. This CDR3 contains 14 residues. Here the CDR3 DNA reads TGTGCCAGCAGGGGGGTGGGGCTGGACACTGAAGCTTTCTTT. Translation: CASRGVGLDTEAFF.

The chain combines TRBV27 with TRBJ1-6; tentatively, D is TRBD1 (5 bases). Germline CDR1 reads MNHEY; CDR2 reads SMNVEV (reference sequence). This CDR3 is built from 15 residues. The V end was cut by 2 bases, the J end by 9 bases, with 14 bases between. The DNA of the CDR3 is TGTGCCAGCAGTTTAGGGGACCTAATAGGTTCACCCCTCCACTTT. Its protein is CASSLGDLIGSPLHF.

The chain combines TRBV7-9 with TRBJ2-1; 12 bases map to TRBD2. This CDR3 contains 17 residues. V dropped 4 bases and J dropped 6; count of bases not matched to a gene: 10. Germline loops: CDR1 SEHNR, CDR2 FQNEAQ (reference sequence). DNA for the CDR3: TGTGCCAGCAGCTCCCCCCCCCTAGCGGGGGGGCCCAATGAGCAGTTCTTC. This sequence encodes CASSSPPLAGGPNEQFF. Variable domain in full (rest from reference TRBV7-9 and TRBJ2-1): DTGVSQNPRHKITKRGQNVTFRCDPISEHNRLYWYRQTLGQGPEFLTYFQNEAQLEKSRLLSDRFSAERPKGSFSTLEIQRTEQGDSAMYLCASSSPPLAGGPNEQFFGPGTRLTVL.

The V and J genes are TRBV7-3 and TRBJ1-2; D uncertain. This CDR3 has 16 amino acids. Germline lookup yields CDR1 SGHTA and CDR2 FQGTGA. Trimming left V 5 bases short and J 4 bases short, with 20 bases between. The CDR3 DNA follows: TGTGCCAGCAGCCCACGACCCGGATCCACCCTCTATGGCTACACCTTC. It is translated as CASSPRPGSTLYGYTF. Combining the CDR3 with reference TRBV7-3 and TRBJ1-2 gives the whole variable domain GAGVSQTPSNKVTEKGKYVELRCDPISGHTALYWYRQSLGQGPEFLIYFQGTGAADDSGLPNDRFFAVRPEGSVSTLKIQRTERGDSAVYLCASSPRPGSTLYGYTFGSGTRLTVV.

This clone was found once. V is TRBV30 and J is TRBJ2-1, with TRBD2 matching over 10 bases. The germline V gene encodes CDR1 GTSNPN and CDR2 SVGIG (reference sequence). V was clipped by 4 bases and J by 3 bases; unmatched bases: 12. This CDR3 is 17 amino acids long. CDR3 sequence (DNA): TGTGCCTGGATTCCTTCGTGGCAGCGGGAGGGCTACAATGAGCAGTTCTTC. Its translation: CAWIPSWQREGYNEQFF.